The rows below give T cell receptor beta chains drawn from one sample of a study of cytomegalovirus exposure and HLA in healthy donors. Assay used: immunoSEQ multiplex PCR; TCRdb lists only in-frame clones, some missing. The sample includes about 150,000 clones, 79% of them seen just once. The sample taken for sequencing was PBMCs. The receptors were gathered from a man aged 45-60 years in good health and CMV-seropositive. Each CDR3 is given with its conserved first and last residue. Each record gives: J gene, clone size, V gene, D gene, CDR3 protein, CDR3 DNA. A D gene is named only where the DNA matches it firmly. Expanded clones are given a class, and other clones once, few, many or no size at all.

TRBJ2-2	-	TRBV6-1	-	CASRQAGLNTGELFF	TGTGCCAGCAGGCAAGCCGGACTTAACACCGGGGAGCTGTTTTTT
TRBJ1-5	once	TRBV6-4	-	CASSAAENQPQHF	TGTGCCAGCAGCGCGGCAGAGAATCAGCCCCAGCATTTT
TRBJ2-1	-	TRBV7-3	TRBD2	CASSLIPSGSGNEQFF	TGTGCCAGCAGCTTAATCCCTAGCGGGAGTGGCAATGAGCAGTTCTTC
TRBJ1-5	-	TRBV28	TRBD1	CASSHPPDRARNQPQHF	TGTGCCAGCAGCCATCCCCCGGACAGGGCGCGGAATCAGCCCCAGCATTTT
TRBJ1-5	-	TRBV19	-	CASSIGRGASNQPQHF	TGTGCCAGTAGTATAGGCCGGGGGGCCAGCAATCAGCCCCAGCATTTT
TRBJ2-3	once	TRBV2	-	CASSMSRVGSSDTQYF	TGTGCCAGCAGCATGTCCCGGGTCGGTTCATCCGATACGCAGTATTTT
TRBJ2-3	-	TRBV19	-	CASSPRGDTQYF	TGTGCCAGTAGTCCCAGAGGGGATACGCAGTATTTT
TRBJ1-5	-	TRBV10-3	-	CAISESSGVQPQHF	TGTGCCATCAGTGAGTCGTCAGGGGTACAGCCCCAGCATTTT
TRBJ1-3	-	TRBV5-1	-	CASRRTANSGNTIYF	TGCGCCAGCCGACGGACAGCCAACTCTGGAAACACCATATATTTT
TRBJ1-5	few	TRBV19	TRBD1	CASSPDRGDNQPQHF	TGTGCCAGTAGTCCGGACAGGGGTGACAATCAGCCCCAGCATTTT
TRBJ2-2	-	TRBV27	TRBD1	CAPPGQGARGTGELFF	TGTGCGCCTCCGGGACAGGGGGCGCGGGGCACCGGGGAGCTGTTTTTT
TRBJ2-3	-	TRBV2	TRBD2	CASSPGLAGVLDTQYF	TGTGCCAGCAGCCCGGGACTAGCGGGAGTATTAGATACGCAGTATTTT
TRBJ1-4	few	TRBV2	-	CASSASDRNEKLFF	TGTGCCAGCAGTGCGAGTGACAGGAATGAAAAACTGTTTTTT
TRBJ2-3	-	TRBV7-6	-	CASSLVRGTDTQYF	TGTGCCAGCAGCTTAGTACGGGGGACAGATACGCAGTATTTT
TRBJ2-7	-	TRBV30	TRBD1	CAGGTGDYEQYF	TGTGCCGGGGGAACAGGGGACTACGAGCAGTACTTC
TRBJ1-2	-	TRBV11-2	-	CASSQTRWRLGYTF	TGTGCCAGCAGTCAAACACGGTGGAGGCTTGGCTACACCTTC
TRBJ2-4	-	TRBV5-1	TRBD2	CASSPLSGRAYKNIQYF	TGCGCCAGCAGCCCCCTTAGCGGGAGAGCCTACAAAAACATTCAGTACTTC
TRBJ2-2	-	TRBV28	TRBD2	CASSRTSAFNTGELFF	TGTGCCAGCAGTCGGACTAGCGCTTTCAACACCGGGGAGCTGTTTTTT
TRBJ2-3	few	TRBV5-1	TRBD1	CASTLGGQGTDTQYF	TGCGCCAGCACCCTTGGTGGACAGGGCACAGATACGCAGTATTTT
TRBJ1-6	-	TRBV6-5	-	CASSMDGEYNSPLHF	TGTGCCAGCAGCATGGACGGGGAGTATAATTCACCCCTCCACTTT
TRBJ1-1	-	TRBV5-1	-	CASSFEEHTEAFF	TGCGCCAGCAGCTTCGAGGAACACACTGAAGCTTTCTTT
TRBJ2-5	-	TRBV27	TRBD1	CASSLDREETQYF	TGTGCCAGCAGTTTGGACAGGGAGGAGACCCAGTACTTC
TRBJ2-7	-	TRBV7-2	-	CASSQGAAMRPGYEQYF	TGTGCCAGCAGCCAAGGCGCGGCAATGCGGCCGGGGTACGAGCAGTACTTC
TRBJ2-1	-	TRBV2	TRBD1	CASRKDRVSYEQFF	TGTGCCAGCAGAAAGGACAGGGTTAGCTATGAGCAGTTCTTC
TRBJ1-2	-	TRBV5-1	TRBD1	CASSSGTGANYGYTF	TGCGCCAGCAGCTCGGGGACAGGGGCTAACTATGGCTACACCTTC
TRBJ2-7	few	TRBV9	-	CASSVDLSSSYEQYF	TGTGCCAGCAGCGTTGACTTGTCGAGCTCCTACGAGCAGTACTTC
TRBJ2-2	-	TRBV4-1	TRBD2	CASSQREGGTGELFF	TGCGCCAGCAGCCAGAGGGAGGGTGGCACCGGGGAGCTGTTTTTT
TRBJ2-7	once	TRBV29-1	-	CSVRGLPLYEQYF	TGCAGCGTGAGGGGGTTACCCCTCTACGAGCAGTACTTC
TRBJ1-2	-	TRBV28	TRBD1	CASTSPDREYGYTF	TGTGCCAGCACCTCCCCGGACAGGGAATATGGCTACACCTTC
TRBJ2-5	-	TRBV5-1	-	CASSLGHTSETQYF	TGCGCCAGCAGCCTGGGACATACTAGTGAGACCCAGTACTTC
TRBJ1-1	-	TRBV28	TRBD1	CASSLETGGGAFF	TGTGCCAGCAGTTTGGAAACAGGGGGCGGAGCTTTCTTT
TRBJ2-1	-	TRBV11-3	TRBD2	CASSRSGTSGIAPYNEQFF	TGTGCCAGCAGTAGATCCGGGACTAGCGGGATTGCCCCCTACAATGAGCAGTTCTTC
TRBJ2-7	-	TRBV2	-	CASTPGQPSYEQYF	TGTGCCAGCACCCCTGGACAGCCTTCCTACGAGCAGTACTTC
TRBJ2-7	-	TRBV4-1	TRBD2	CASSQGTSGRIEQYF	TGCGCCAGCAGCCAAGGGACTAGCGGGAGGATCGAGCAGTACTTC
TRBJ2-1	-	TRBV20-1	-	CSARSTHEQFF	TGCAGTGCTAGATCAACACACGAGCAGTTCTTC
TRBJ2-7	-	TRBV19	TRBD1	CASSGTGGEQYF	TGTGCCAGTAGTGGGACAGGGGGCGAGCAGTACTTC
TRBJ2-4	-	TRBV6-6	-	CASSYSRGGGDIQYF	TGTGCCAGCAGTTACTCGAGGGGAGGTGGGGACATTCAGTACTTC
TRBJ1-2	-	TRBV6-6	-	CASSLQGSHGYTF	TGTGCCAGCAGTTTACAGGGATCTCATGGCTACACCTTC
TRBJ2-1	few	TRBV6-6	-	CASRPGFTTYNEQFF	TGTGCCAGCAGGCCGGGATTTACAACTTACAATGAGCAGTTCTTC
TRBJ1-4	-	TRBV9	-	CASSVGRANEKLFF	TGTGCCAGCAGCGTAGGACGGGCTAATGAAAAACTGTTTTTT
TRBJ1-6	-	TRBV6-5	TRBD1	CASSYSKQGYSPLHF	TGTGCCAGCAGTTACTCGAAACAGGGGTACTCACCCCTCCACTTT
TRBJ1-5	-	TRBV10-3	-	CAAGTEGNQPQHF	TGTGCCGCAGGGACGGAGGGAAATCAGCCCCAGCATTTT
TRBJ1-5	few	TRBV6-5	-	CASAATSNQPQHF	TGTGCCAGCGCCGCTACCAGCAATCAGCCCCAGCATTTT
TRBJ1-1	-	TRBV11-2	-	CASSLRQNTEAFF	TGTGCCAGCAGCTTACGACAGAACACTGAAGCTTTCTTT
TRBJ1-4	few	TRBV10-3	-	CAISGSAGDSEKLFF	TGTGCCATCAGTGGGTCGGCGGGGGATAGTGAAAAACTGTTTTTT
TRBJ2-3	few	TRBV9	TRBD2	CASSVLAGRNTQYF	TGTGCCAGCAGCGTACTAGCGGGACGCAATACGCAGTATTTT
TRBJ2-1	-	TRBV28	TRBD2	CASSLTSGGYNEQFF	TGTGCCAGCAGTTTGACTAGCGGGGGTTACAATGAGCAGTTCTTC
TRBJ2-3	-	TRBV4-1	TRBD2	CASSQSPLLGSGTTDTQYF	TGCGCCAGCAGCCAAAGCCCCCTTCTGGGTAGCGGGACCACAGATACGCAGTATTTT
TRBJ2-7	-	TRBV10-3	TRBD2	CAISAPLGREGTYEQYF	TGTGCCATCAGTGCCCCCCTCGGACGGGAGGGTACGTACGAGCAGTACTTC
TRBJ1-1	once	TRBV7-9	-	CSSSLALGSYEAFF	TGTTCCAGCAGCTTAGCTTTGGGCAGTTATGAAGCTTTCTTT
TRBJ2-3	-	TRBV7-8	TRBD1	CASSFFTGGTDTQYF	TGTGCCAGCAGCTTCTTCACAGGGGGCACAGATACGCAGTATTTT
TRBJ1-4	once	TRBV5-1	TRBD1	CASSFGQGEKLFF	TGCGCCAGCAGCTTTGGACAGGGGGAAAAACTGTTTTTT